Following are 19 T cell receptor beta chains from one sample sequenced in a study of spatial heterogeneity in lung cancer (dated by TCRdb to 2018 to 2020). Read against the paper, the sample's time point label means: sample taken at primary tumor resection. Without any cell sorting, TCR sequencing was performed on whole RNA extracted either from tumor and nontumor lung tissue or from cryopreserved PBMC samples. Receptors were amplified or captured by 5' RACE. Sequencing used a NextSeq 500. TCRdb took the public reads, trimmed them with fastp at Q25, ran MiXCR for clone calling and kept in-frame beta chains. Merged by CDR3 protein, the rows form single entries marked with the most common genes and DNA. For this sample the table gives approximately 38,000 distinct CDR3 sequences, of which under 6.5% were detected only once. Clones ranked in the top ten supply roughly 11% of the sample. Sequencing was performed on PBMCs, taken at surgery. The origin of the receptors is a male donor with early-stage non-small cell lung cancer.

This clonotype has a count of ten or more. The chain combines TRBV14 with TRBJ1-4, with a weak D call TRBD1 (5 bases). Trimming pared 0 bases from V and 7 bases from J, leaving 12 bases between. Germline V CDR1 and CDR2: SGHDN, FVKESK. The CDR3 is 15 amino acids. CDR3 sequence: CASSQDAQGSEKLFF. The CDR3, as DNA: TGTGCCAGCAGCCAAGATGCCCAGGGAAGTGAAAAACTGTTTTTT.

The table lists this clonotype with many counts. The rearrangement links TRBV20-1 to TRBJ2-3; TRBD1 matches at 9 bases. V was pared by 6 bases and J by 5 bases, with 15 bases of the junction left unmatched. Germline values: CDR1 DFQATT, CDR2 SNEGSKA (reference sequence). CDR3 length equals 16 residues. CDR3 bases: TGCAGTGCCCGCTCTTTCGGGGACAGGGCGAAAGATACGCAGTATTTT. This gives the protein CSARSFGDRAKDTQYF.

The chain carries TRBV7-8 and TRBJ1-6, with a weak D call TRBD1 (5 bases). The CDR3 consists of 14 residues. The V and J ends lost 4 bases and 10 bases respectively, with 14 bases between them. CDR1 SGHVS and CDR2 FQNEAQ come from the germline V gene. CDR3 coding DNA: TGTGCCAGCAGCTCCCGGGACTTTCAATCACCCCTCCACTTT. Its protein is CASSSRDFQSPLHF.

This clonotype was seen more than once but under ten times. The rearrangement joins TRBV18 to TRBJ1-1, with 9 positions matching TRBD1. V lost 4 bases to trimming and J lost 0 bases; unmatched junction nucleotides: 9. The germline gives CDR1 KGHSH, CDR2 LQKENI. This CDR3 contains 17 residues. Written as DNA, the CDR3 is TGTGCCAGCTCACAGGACAGGGGCCTCATTATGAACACTGAAGCTTTCTTT. This codes for CASSQDRGLIMNTEAFF.

This clonotype was counted a few times. V usage is TRBV5-6 and J usage is TRBJ1-1; D is uncertain. This CDR3 contains 15 residues. From germline, CDR1 is SGHDT and CDR2 YYEEEE. V was pared by 0 bases and J by 1 base, with 10 bases between. DNA of the CDR3: TGTGCCAGCAGCTTGGGCCCGACTGGGAACACTGAAGCTTTCTTT. Translation: CASSLGPTGNTEAFF. The full variable domain, completed using reference TRBV5-6 and TRBJ1-1, is DAGVTQSPTHLIKTRGQQVTLRCSPKSGHDTVSWYQQALGQGPQFIFQYYEEEERQRGNFPDRFSGHQFPNYSSELNVNALLLGDSALYLCASSLGPTGNTEAFFGQGTRLTVV.

The CDR3 sequence is CASSLDPGSNTGELFF. CDR3 in DNA: TGTGCCAGCAGCTTGGACCCAGGGTCGAACACCGGGGAGCTGTTTTTT. The V call is TRBV5-4, the J call TRBJ2-2; D is perhaps TRBD1 (5 bases). The length of the CDR3 is 16 residues. V dropped 0 bases and J dropped 0 bases, with 9 bases sitting between them. Germline CDR1 is SGHNT and CDR2 is YYREEE (reference sequence).

This clonotype occurred many times. J is TRBJ2-2 and V is TRBV10-3, with D possibly matching TRBD1 (6 bases). V lost 6 bases to trimming and J lost 4 bases, with 12 bases between them. The CDR3 contains 14 residues. From germline, CDR1 is ENHRY and CDR2 SYGVKD. CDR3 region: CAIRQGRGTGELFF. In nucleotides, the CDR3 is TGTGCCATCAGACAGGGCCGTGGCACCGGGGAGCTGTTTTTT.

There are many counts of this clonotype. The rearrangement links TRBV5-4 to TRBJ2-7; 7 bases map to TRBD1. Germline V gene sequence: CDR1 SGHNT, CDR2 YYREEE (reference sequence). The CDR3 contains 14 residues. The V gene end was trimmed by 2 bases and the J gene end by 2 bases; junction bases not matched to a gene: 4. The CDR3: CASSFDRAPYEQYF. CDR3 sequence (DNA): TGTGCCAGCAGCTTCGACAGGGCACCCTACGAGCAGTACTTC.

This clonotype was counted many times. This chain uses TRBV4-2 with TRBJ2-5, with a possible D match to TRBD2 (5 bases). V lost 0 bases, J lost 4 bases, and 12 bases lay in between. CDR3 length: 15 amino acids. Germline CDR1 reads LGHNA; CDR2 reads YNFKEQ. The CDR3 sequence: CASSQDNERTETQYF. The CDR3 bases are TGTGCCAGCAGCCAAGATAACGAGCGGACAGAGACCCAGTACTTC.

This clonotype occurred many times. The V call is TRBV10-3, the J call TRBJ2-7; D gene ambiguous. Germline V gene data show CDR1 as ENHRY and CDR2 as SYGVKD. V gave up 3 bases and J gave up 4 bases, with 7 bases separating them. This CDR3 has 12 amino acids. CDR3 in DNA: TGTGCCATCAGTGAATCAGATTACGAGCAGTACTTC. It is translated as CAISESDYEQYF.

This clonotype came up many times. The chain recombines TRBV7-8 with TRBJ2-1; 7 nucleotides align to TRBD2. The CDR3 loop spans 15 amino acids. The V and J ends lost 4 bases and 0 bases, in that order; junction bases with no gene match: 3. The germline V gene has CDR1 SGHVS and CDR2 FQNEAQ. CDR3 protein: CASSWAGVSYNEQFF. The CDR3 region has the DNA TGTGCCAGCAGCTGGGCGGGGGTCTCCTACAATGAGCAGTTCTTC.

This clonotype was detected a few times. The J gene is TRBJ2-4, the V gene TRBV19, with a possible D match to TRBD2 (5 bases). CDR1 and CDR2 (germline): LNHDA, SQIVND (reference sequence). The CDR3 is 15 residues long. Trimming took off 8 bases at V and 0 bases at J, with 14 bases between the two ends. The CDR3 reads CASSSPAAAKNIQYF. The CDR3 DNA reads TGTGCCAGTTCCTCCCCAGCGGCAGCCAAAAACATTCAGTACTTC.

This clonotype was seen a few times. This chain uses TRBV5-1 with TRBJ2-3, with D tentatively TRBD1 or TRBD2 (5 bases each). Germline V lookup: CDR1 SGHRS, CDR2 YFSETQ. With 4 bases removed from V and 4 bases from J, the gap between germline ends came to 19 bases. This CDR3 has 16 amino acids. For the CDR3, the DNA is TGCGCCAGCAGCGCATCCAACCCTCAGGGAGCAGATACGCAGTATTTT. Protein: CASSASNPQGADTQYF.

This clonotype was counted ten times or more. V gene TRBV2 combines with J gene TRBJ1-2; the match to TRBD1 covers 10 bases. J gave up 0 bases and V 8 bases, and 9 bases lay outside the gene matches. The CDR3 has 16 amino acids. From germline, CDR1 is SNHLY and CDR2 FYNNEI. The CDR3 region is CASGRDRGRTNYGYTF. The CDR3 DNA reads TGTGCCAGCGGGAGGGACAGGGGAAGGACTAACTATGGCTACACCTTC.

A word on this clonotype: The junction departs from germline at one end; a sequencing error may be responsible. This chain links TRBV11-2 with TRBJ2-5, with D perhaps matching TRBD1 (7 bases). Germline CDR1 SGHAT, CDR2 FQNNGV. CDR3 length: 15 amino acids. The CDR3 region is CASSQGGVYQESQYF. Written as DNA, the CDR3 is TGTGCCAGCAGCCAGGGGGGAGTGTACCAAGAGAGCCAGTACTTC.

This chain links TRBV20-1 with TRBJ1-1; D unresolved. Trimming cost V 0 bases and J 2 bases, with 4 bases left between them. This CDR3 has 12 residues. Germline CDR1 and CDR2: DFQATT and SNEGSKA (reference sequence). The CDR3 DNA reads TGCAGTGCTAGAGATGGAAACACTGAAGCTTTCTTT. This gives the protein CSARDGNTEAFF.

The gene calls are TRBV5-1 and TRBJ2-1, with D possibly matching TRBD2 (7 bases). V shed 2 bases and J shed 0 bases, with 21 bases lying between them. Germline V gene sequence: CDR1 SGHRS, CDR2 YFSETQ. The CDR3 sequence is 19 residues long. The CDR3 DNA reads TGCGCCAGCAGCTTCCCCGCGGGGGCCGCTGTGAGCTCCTACAATGAGCAGTTCTTC. Its protein is CASSFPAGAAVSSYNEQFF.

CDR3 sequence (DNA): TGCGCCAGCAGTCAACCCTCAAAGATAGCGGGGGGTACCGGGGAGCTGTTTTTT. It specifies CASSQPSKIAGGTGELFF. The J gene is TRBJ2-2, the V gene TRBV23-1; 10 nucleotides agree with TRBD2. TRBV23-1 is designated an ORF whose function remains uncertain. V lost 2 bases to trimming and J lost 5 bases; unmatched junction nucleotides: 11. The length of the CDR3 is 18 residues.

This clonotype was counted a few times. The rearrangement links TRBV5-1 to TRBJ2-2; perhaps TRBD1 as D (6 bases). From germline, CDR1 is SGHRS and CDR2 YFSETQ. This CDR3 contains 14 residues. Trimming cost V 4 bases and J 3 bases, with 10 bases left between them. In DNA, the CDR3 is TGCGCCAGCAGCCCGGACAGATACACCGGGGAGCTGTTTTTT. It is translated as CASSPDRYTGELFF.